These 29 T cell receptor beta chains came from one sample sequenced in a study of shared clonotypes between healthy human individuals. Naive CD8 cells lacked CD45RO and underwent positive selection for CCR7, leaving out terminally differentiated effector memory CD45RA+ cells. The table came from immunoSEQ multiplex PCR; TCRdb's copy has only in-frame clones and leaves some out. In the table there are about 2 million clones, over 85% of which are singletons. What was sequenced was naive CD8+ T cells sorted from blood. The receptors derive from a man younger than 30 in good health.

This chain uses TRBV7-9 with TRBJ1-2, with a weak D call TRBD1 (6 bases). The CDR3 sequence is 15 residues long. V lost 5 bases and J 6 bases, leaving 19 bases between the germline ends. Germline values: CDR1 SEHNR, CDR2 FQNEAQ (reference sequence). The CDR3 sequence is CASSASEGDGHGYTF. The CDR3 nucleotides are TGTGCCAGCAGCGCCTCCGAGGGGGATGGCCATGGCTACACCTTC.

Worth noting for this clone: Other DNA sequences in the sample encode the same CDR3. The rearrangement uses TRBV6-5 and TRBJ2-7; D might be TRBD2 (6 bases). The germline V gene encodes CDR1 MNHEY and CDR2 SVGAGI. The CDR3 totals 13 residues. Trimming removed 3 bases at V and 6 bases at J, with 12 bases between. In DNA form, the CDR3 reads TGTGCCAGCAGTTATCTCTCGGGGGTCGAGCAGTACTTC. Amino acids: CASSYLSGVEQYF.

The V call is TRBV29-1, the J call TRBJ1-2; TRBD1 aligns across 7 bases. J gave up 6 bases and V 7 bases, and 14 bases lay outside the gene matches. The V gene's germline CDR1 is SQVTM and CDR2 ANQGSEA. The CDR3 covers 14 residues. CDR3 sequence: CSAEPGTVLNGYTF. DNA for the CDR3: TGCAGCGCCGAACCAGGGACAGTCCTAAATGGCTACACCTTC.

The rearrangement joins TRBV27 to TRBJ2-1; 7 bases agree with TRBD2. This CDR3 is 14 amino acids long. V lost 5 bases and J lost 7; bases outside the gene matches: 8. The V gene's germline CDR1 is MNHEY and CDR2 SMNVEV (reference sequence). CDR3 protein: CASSPFGTKNEQFF. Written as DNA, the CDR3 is TGTGCCAGCAGTCCCTTCGGGACTAAAAATGAGCAGTTCTTC.

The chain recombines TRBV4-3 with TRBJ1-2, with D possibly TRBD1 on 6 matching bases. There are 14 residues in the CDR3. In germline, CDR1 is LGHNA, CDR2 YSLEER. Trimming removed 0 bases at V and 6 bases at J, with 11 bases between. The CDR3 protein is CASSQDPGDHGYTF. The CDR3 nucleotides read TGCGCCAGCAGCCAAGATCCAGGGGATCATGGCTACACCTTC.

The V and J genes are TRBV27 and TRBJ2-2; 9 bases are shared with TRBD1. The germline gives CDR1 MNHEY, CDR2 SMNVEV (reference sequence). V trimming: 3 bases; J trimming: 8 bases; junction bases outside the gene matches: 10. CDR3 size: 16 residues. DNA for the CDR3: TGTGCCAGCAGTTTGATGGACAGGGGCGAGTTTGGGGAGCTGTTTTTT. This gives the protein CASSLMDRGEFGELFF.

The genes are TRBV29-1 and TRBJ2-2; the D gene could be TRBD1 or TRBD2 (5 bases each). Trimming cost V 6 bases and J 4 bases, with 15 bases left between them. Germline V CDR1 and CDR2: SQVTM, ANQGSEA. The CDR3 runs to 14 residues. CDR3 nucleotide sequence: TGCAGCGTCTCCCCTGCGAGGGGCACCGGGGAGCTGTTTTTT. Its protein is CSVSPARGTGELFF.

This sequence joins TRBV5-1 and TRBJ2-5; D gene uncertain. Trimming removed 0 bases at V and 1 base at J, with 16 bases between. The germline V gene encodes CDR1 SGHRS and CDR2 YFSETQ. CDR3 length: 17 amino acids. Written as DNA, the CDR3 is TGCGCCAGCAGCTTGGCCGTTGTCGATAGTAGCCAAGAGACCCAGTACTTC. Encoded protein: CASSLAVVDSSQETQYF.

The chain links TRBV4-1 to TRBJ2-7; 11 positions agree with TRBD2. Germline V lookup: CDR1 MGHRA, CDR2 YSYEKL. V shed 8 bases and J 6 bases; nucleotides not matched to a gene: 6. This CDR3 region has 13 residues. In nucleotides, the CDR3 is TGCGCCAGCCATGCTAGCGGGGGGCCCGAGCAGTACTTC. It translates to CASHASGGPEQYF.

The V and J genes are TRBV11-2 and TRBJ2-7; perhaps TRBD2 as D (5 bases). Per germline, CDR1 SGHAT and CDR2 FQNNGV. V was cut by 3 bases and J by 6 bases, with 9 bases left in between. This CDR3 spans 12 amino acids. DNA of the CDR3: TGTGCCAGCAGCTTCACTAGTATCGAGCAGTACTTC. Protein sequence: CASSFTSIEQYF.

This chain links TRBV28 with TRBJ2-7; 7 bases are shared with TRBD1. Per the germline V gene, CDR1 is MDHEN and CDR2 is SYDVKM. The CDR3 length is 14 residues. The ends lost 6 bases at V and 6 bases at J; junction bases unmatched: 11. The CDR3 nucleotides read TGTGCCAGCAGCTCAGAGACAGGGTCGGGCGAGCAGTACTTC. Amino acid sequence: CASSSETGSGEQYF.

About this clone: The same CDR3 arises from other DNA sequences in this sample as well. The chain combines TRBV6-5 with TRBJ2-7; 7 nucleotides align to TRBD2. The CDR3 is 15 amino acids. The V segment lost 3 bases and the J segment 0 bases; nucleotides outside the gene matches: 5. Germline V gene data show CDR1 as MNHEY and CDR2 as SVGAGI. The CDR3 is CASSYSAGSSYEQYF. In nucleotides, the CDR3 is TGTGCCAGCAGTTATTCAGCGGGAAGCTCCTACGAGCAGTACTTC.

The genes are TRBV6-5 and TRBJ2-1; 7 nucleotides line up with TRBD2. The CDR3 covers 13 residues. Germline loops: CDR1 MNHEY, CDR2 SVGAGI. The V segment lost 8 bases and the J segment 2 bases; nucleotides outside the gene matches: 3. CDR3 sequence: CASAGDAYNEQFF. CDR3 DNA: TGTGCCAGCGCGGGGGACGCCTACAATGAGCAGTTCTTC.

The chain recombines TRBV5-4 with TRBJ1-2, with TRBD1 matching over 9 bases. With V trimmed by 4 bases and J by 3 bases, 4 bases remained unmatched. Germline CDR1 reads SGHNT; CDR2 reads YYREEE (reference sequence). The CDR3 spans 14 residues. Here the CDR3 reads CASSARDRDYGYTF. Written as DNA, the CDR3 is TGTGCCAGCAGCGCCCGGGACAGGGACTATGGCTACACCTTC.

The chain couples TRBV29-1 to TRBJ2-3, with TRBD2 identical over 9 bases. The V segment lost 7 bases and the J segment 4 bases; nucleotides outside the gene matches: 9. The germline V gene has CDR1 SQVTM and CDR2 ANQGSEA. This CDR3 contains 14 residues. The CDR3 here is CSAAGTSSADTQYF. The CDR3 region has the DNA TGCAGCGCCGCTGGGACTAGCAGCGCAGATACGCAGTATTTT.

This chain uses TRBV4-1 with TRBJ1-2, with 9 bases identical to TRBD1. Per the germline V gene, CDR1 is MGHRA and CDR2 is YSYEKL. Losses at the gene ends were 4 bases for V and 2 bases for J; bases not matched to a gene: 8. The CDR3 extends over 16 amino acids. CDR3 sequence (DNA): TGCGCCAGCAGCCTCCATCGGGGGACAGGGAACTATGGCTACACCTTC. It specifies CASSLHRGTGNYGYTF.

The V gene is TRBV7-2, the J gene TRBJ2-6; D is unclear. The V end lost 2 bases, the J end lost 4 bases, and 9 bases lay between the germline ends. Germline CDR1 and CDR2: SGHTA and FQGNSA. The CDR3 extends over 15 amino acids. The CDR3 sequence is CASSLTISGANVLTF. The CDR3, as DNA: TGTGCCAGCAGCTTAACCATATCCGGGGCCAACGTCCTGACTTTC.

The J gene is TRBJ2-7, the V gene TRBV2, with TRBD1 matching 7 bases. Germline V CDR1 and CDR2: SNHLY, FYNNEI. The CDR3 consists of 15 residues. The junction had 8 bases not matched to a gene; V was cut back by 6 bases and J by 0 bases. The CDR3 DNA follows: TGTGCCAGCAGCGCCCCGGGACAGAGCTCCTACGAGCAGTACTTC. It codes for CASSAPGQSSYEQYF. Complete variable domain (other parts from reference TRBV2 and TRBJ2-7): EPEVTQTPSHQVTQMGQEVILRCVPISNHLYFYWYRQILGQKVEFLVSFYNNEISEKSEIFDDQFSVERPDGSNFTLKIRSTKLEDSAMYFCASSAPGQSSYEQYFGPGTRLTVT.

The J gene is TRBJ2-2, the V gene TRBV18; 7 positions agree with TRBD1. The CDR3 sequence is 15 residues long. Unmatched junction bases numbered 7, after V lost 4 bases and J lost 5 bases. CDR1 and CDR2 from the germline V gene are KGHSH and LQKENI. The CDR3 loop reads CASSQDRVGTGELFF. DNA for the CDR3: TGTGCCAGCTCACAAGACAGGGTTGGAACCGGGGAGCTGTTTTTT.

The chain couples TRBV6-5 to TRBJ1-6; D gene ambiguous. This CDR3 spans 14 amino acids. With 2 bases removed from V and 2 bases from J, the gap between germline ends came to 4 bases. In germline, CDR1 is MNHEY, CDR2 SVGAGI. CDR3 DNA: TGTGCCAGCAGTTACGATACCTATAATTCACCCCTCCACTTT. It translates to CASSYDTYNSPLHF.

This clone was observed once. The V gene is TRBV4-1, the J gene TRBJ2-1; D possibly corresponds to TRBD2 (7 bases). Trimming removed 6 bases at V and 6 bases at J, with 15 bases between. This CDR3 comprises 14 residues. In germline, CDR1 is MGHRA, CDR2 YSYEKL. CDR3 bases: TGCGCCAGCAGACCTGGGGGGGGGCGCAATGAGCAGTTCTTC. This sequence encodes CASRPGGGRNEQFF.

CDR3 coding DNA: TGTGCCAGCAGCCGGACAGGACAGGCCGGGGACGAGCAGTACTTC. This encodes CASSRTGQAGDEQYF. The chain has TRBV6-5 and TRBJ2-7; 7 nucleotides agree with TRBD1. Germline V gene lookup returns CDR1 MNHEY and CDR2 SVGAGI. V lost 6 bases to trimming and J lost 5 bases; unmatched junction nucleotides: 13. This CDR3 comprises 15 residues.

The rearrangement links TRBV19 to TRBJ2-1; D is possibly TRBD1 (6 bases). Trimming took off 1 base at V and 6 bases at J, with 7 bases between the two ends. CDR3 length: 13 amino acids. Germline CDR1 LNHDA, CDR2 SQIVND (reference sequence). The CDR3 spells CASSIVRGNEQFF. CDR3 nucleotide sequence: TGTGCCAGTAGTATAGTCAGGGGCAATGAGCAGTTCTTC.

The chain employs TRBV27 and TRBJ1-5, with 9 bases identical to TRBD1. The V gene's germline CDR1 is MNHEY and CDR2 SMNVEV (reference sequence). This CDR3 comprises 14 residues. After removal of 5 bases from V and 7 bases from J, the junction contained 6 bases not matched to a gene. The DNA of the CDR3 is TGTGCCAGCAGTGCGGACAGGGGAGGCCAGCCCCAGCATTTT. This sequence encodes CASSADRGGQPQHF.

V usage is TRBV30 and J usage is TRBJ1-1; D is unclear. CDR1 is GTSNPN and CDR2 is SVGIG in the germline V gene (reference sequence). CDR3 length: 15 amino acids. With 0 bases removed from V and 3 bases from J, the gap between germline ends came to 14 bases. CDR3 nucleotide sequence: TGTGCCTGGAGTGTAATGTTTGACGGACACACTGAAGCTTTCTTT. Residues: CAWSVMFDGHTEAFF.

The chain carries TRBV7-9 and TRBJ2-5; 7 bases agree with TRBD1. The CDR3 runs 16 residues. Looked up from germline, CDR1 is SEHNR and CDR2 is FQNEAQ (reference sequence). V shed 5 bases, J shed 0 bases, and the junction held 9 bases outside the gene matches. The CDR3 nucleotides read TGTGCCAGCAGCGACAAGGGACAGTTAAACCAAGAGACCCAGTACTTC. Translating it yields CASSDKGQLNQETQYF.

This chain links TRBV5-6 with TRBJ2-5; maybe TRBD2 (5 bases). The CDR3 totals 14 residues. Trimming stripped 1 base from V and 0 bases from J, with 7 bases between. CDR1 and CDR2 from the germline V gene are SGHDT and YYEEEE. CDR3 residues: CASSLWEYQETQYF. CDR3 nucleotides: TGTGCCAGCAGCTTGTGGGAGTACCAAGAGACCCAGTACTTC. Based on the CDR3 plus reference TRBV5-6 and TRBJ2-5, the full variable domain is DAGVTQSPTHLIKTRGQQVTLRCSPKSGHDTVSWYQQALGQGPQFIFQYYEEEERQRGNFPDRFSGHQFPNYSSELNVNALLLGDSALYLCASSLWEYQETQYFGPGTRLLVL.

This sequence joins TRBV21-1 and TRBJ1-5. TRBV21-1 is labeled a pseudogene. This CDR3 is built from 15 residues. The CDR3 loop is CASSKWGRPNQPQHF. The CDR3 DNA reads TGTGCCAGCAGCAAATGGGGGAGACCCAATCAGCCCCAGCATTTT.

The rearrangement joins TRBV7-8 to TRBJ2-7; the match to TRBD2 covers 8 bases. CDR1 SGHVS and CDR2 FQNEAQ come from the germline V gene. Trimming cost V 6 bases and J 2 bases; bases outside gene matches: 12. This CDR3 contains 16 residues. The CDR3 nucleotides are TGTGCCAGCAGTCCTCCCTCTGCGGGAGGCCCCTACGAGCAGTACTTC. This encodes CASSPPSAGGPYEQYF.